What follows are 16 T cell receptor beta chains derived from one specimen sequenced in a study of OX40 agonist ivuxolimab in advanced cancers. The protocol was immunoSEQ multiplex PCR, while the TCRdb copy is restricted to in-frame clones and leaves out a portion. The sample lists about 64,000 clones, 85% occurring once. This specimen was CD4+ or CD8+ T cells sorted from blood, taken in a trial of the OX40 agonist ivuxolimab. Receptor source: an adult with an advanced solid tumor such as melanoma, head and neck, liver or kidney cancer.

The chain links TRBV15 to TRBJ2-6; D uncertain. Trimming cost V 0 bases and J 0 bases, with 3 bases left between them. The CDR3 covers 15 residues. Germline CDR1 reads LNHNV; CDR2 reads YYDKDF (reference sequence). DNA for the CDR3: TGTGCCACCAGCAGAGATGCCTCTGGGGCCAACGTCCTGACTTTC. Translating gives CATSRDASGANVLTF.

The J gene is TRBJ2-7, the V gene TRBV7-2, with a weak D call TRBD2 (6 bases). This CDR3 is built from 13 residues. The germline V gene has CDR1 SGHTA and CDR2 FQGNSA. V was cut by 5 bases and J by 0 bases, with 8 bases left in between. This CDR3 reads CASSRDFSYEQYF. The CDR3 coding sequence is TGTGCCAGCAGCCGGGACTTCTCCTACGAGCAGTACTTC.

V gene TRBV9 combines with J gene TRBJ2-5; tentatively, D is TRBD1 or TRBD2 (5 bases each). Germline loops: CDR1 SGDLS, CDR2 YYNGEE. There are 14 residues in the CDR3. V was clipped by 5 bases and J by 2 bases, with 13 bases between them. The CDR3 protein is CASSAFGAQETQYF. In DNA, the CDR3 is TGTGCCAGCAGTGCCTTCGGGGCTCAAGAGACCCAGTACTTC. Full variable domain (missing parts from reference TRBV9 and TRBJ2-5): DSGVTQTPKHLITATGQRVTLRCSPRSGDLSVYWYQQSLDQGLQFLIQYYNGEERAKGNILERFSAQQFPDLHSELNLSSLELGDSALYFCASSAFGAQETQYFGPGTRLLVL.

This chain connects TRBV15 to TRBJ2-5; 7 bases agree with TRBD1. The J call may be mistaken, given a closer DNA end match to TRBJ2-7. The V gene's germline CDR1 is LNHNV and CDR2 YYDKDF (reference sequence). The CDR3 has 15 residues. The CDR3 DNA reads TGTGCCACCAGCAGGATAGGGACAGATACCGACGAGCAGTACTTC. It encodes CATSRIGTDTDEQYF.

This rearrangement joins TRBV15 to TRBJ1-2; D is undetermined. This CDR3 contains 13 residues. From germline, CDR1 is LNHNV and CDR2 YYDKDF (reference sequence). Deletions cut 5 bases from V and 8 bases from J, with 15 bases between. CDR3 in amino acids: CATSPGVSGGYTF. CDR3 coding DNA: TGTGCCACCAGCCCCGGTGTAAGCGGGGGCTACACCTTC.

The chain employs TRBV21-1 and TRBJ1-5; TRBD1, the table's D call, was not compared with the DNA. TRBV21-1 is flagged as a pseudogene. CDR3 length: 16 residues. The CDR3 DNA reads TGTGCCAGCAGCCCACGACAGGGTTGGGGCAATCAGCCCCAGCATTTT. Protein: CASSPRQGWGNQPQHF.

The CDR3 nucleotides read TGTGCCAGCAGTGGTAGGCAGGGTGGTTGGGGAGCCTACAATGAGCAGTTCTTC. Protein: CASSGRQGGWGAYNEQFF. V is TRBV6-1 and J is TRBJ2-1, with D perhaps assigned TRBD1 or TRBD2 (5 bases each). Trimming left V 4 bases short and J 2 bases short, with 21 bases between. CDR1 is MNHNS, CDR2 SASEGT, per germline. The CDR3 is 18 amino acids.

Details on this clone: Other DNA sequences in this sample translate to the same CDR3. The rearrangement joins TRBV5-1 to TRBJ2-2; D remains unclear. CDR3 length: 14 amino acids. The V end was cut by 4 bases, the J end by 1 base, with 8 bases between. Germline V gives CDR1 SGHRS, CDR2 YFSETQ. The CDR3 here is CASSRSGNTGELFF. The CDR3 nucleotides are TGCGCCAGCAGCCGATCAGGGAACACCGGGGAGCTGTTTTTT.

The gene calls are TRBV25-1 and TRBJ2-5; 7 bases are a match to TRBD1. The CDR3 runs to 15 residues. The trim removed 4 bases at V and 5 bases at J, leaving 10 bases unmatched. Germline V gene lookup returns CDR1 MGHDK and CDR2 SYGVNS. CDR3 sequence (DNA): TGTGCCAGCAGTGTCACCCAGGGACAGTTGGAGACCCAGTACTTC. Protein product: CASSVTQGQLETQYF.

This clone appeared once. The V and J genes are TRBV7-2 and TRBJ2-2, with D possibly matching TRBD2 (6 bases). Looked up from germline, CDR1 is SGHTA and CDR2 is FQGNSA. V shed 5 bases and J shed 1 base, with 14 bases lying between them. The CDR3 loop spans 16 amino acids. CDR3 sequence (DNA): TGTGCCAGCAGCCCGCCGGGGCGGGAGAACACCGGGGAGCTGTTTTTT. This encodes CASSPPGRENTGELFF. Combining the CDR3 with reference TRBV7-2 and TRBJ2-2 gives the whole variable domain GAGVSQSPSNKVTEKGKDVELRCDPISGHTALYWYRQSLGQGLEFLIYFQGNSAPDKSGLPSDRFSAERTGGSVSTLTIQRTQQEDSAVYLCASSPPGRENTGELFFGEGSRLTVL.

V gene TRBV10-2 combines with J gene TRBJ1-1; D call uncertain. Trimming took off 2 bases at V and 3 bases at J, with 13 bases between the two ends. Germline V CDR1 and CDR2: WSHSY, SAAADI. This CDR3 is built from 15 residues. The CDR3: CASSETGESDTEAFF. Here the CDR3 DNA reads TGCGCCAGCAGTGAGACTGGCGAATCTGACACTGAAGCTTTCTTT.

The table lists this clone with a few counts. The J gene is TRBJ1-1, the V gene TRBV28, with 7 bases fitting TRBD1. V shed 5 bases, J shed 4 bases, and the junction held 7 bases outside the gene matches. From germline, CDR1 is MDHEN and CDR2 SYDVKM. The CDR3 runs 14 residues. In nucleotides, the CDR3 is TGTGCCAGCAGTCCTCCCGGACAGGTCACTGAAGCTTTCTTT. Translation: CASSPPGQVTEAFF. Complete variable domain (other parts from reference TRBV28 and TRBJ1-1): DVKVTQSSRYLVKRTGEKVFLECVQDMDHENMFWYRQDPGLGLRLIYFSYDVKMKEKGDIPEGYSVSREKKERFSLILESASTNQTSMYLCASSPPGQVTEAFFGQGTRLTVV.

V and J are TRBV27 and TRBJ2-7; weak D call: TRBD2 (6 bases). V was trimmed by 0 bases and J by 6 bases, leaving 12 bases between them. Germline V gene lookup returns CDR1 MNHEY and CDR2 SMNVEV (reference sequence). The CDR3 has 14 residues. The CDR3 loop is CASSLSGGSGEQYF. The CDR3 DNA follows: TGTGCCAGCAGTTTATCGGGGGGTAGTGGCGAGCAGTACTTC.

The chain joins TRBV4-2 to TRBJ2-7; D ambiguous. The CDR3 runs 13 residues. V lost 2 bases and J lost 5, with 10 bases in between. CDR1 is LGHNA and CDR2 is YNFKEQ in the germline V gene. The CDR3 region is CASSQWARDEQYF. CDR3 DNA sequence: TGTGCCAGCAGCCAATGGGCCCGGGACGAGCAGTACTTC.

The chain employs TRBV27 and TRBJ2-1; the D is unclear. The ends were cut back, 7 bases at V and 5 bases at J, with 12 bases in the middle. This CDR3 has 13 amino acids. Germline V gives CDR1 MNHEY, CDR2 SMNVEV (reference sequence). This CDR3 is CASTSLRDNEQFF. The CDR3 bases are TGTGCCAGCACCTCTTTGAGAGACAATGAGCAGTTCTTC.

The rearrangement links TRBV5-1 to TRBJ2-1, with 8 bases aligning to TRBD2. V shed 5 bases, J shed 6 bases, and the junction held 10 bases outside the gene matches. This CDR3 is built from 15 residues. Germline CDR1 is SGHRS and CDR2 is YFSETQ. The CDR3 DNA reads as TGCGCCAGCAGGCCAGCGGGAGTATCATCCAATGAGCAGTTCTTC. It encodes CASRPAGVSSNEQFF.